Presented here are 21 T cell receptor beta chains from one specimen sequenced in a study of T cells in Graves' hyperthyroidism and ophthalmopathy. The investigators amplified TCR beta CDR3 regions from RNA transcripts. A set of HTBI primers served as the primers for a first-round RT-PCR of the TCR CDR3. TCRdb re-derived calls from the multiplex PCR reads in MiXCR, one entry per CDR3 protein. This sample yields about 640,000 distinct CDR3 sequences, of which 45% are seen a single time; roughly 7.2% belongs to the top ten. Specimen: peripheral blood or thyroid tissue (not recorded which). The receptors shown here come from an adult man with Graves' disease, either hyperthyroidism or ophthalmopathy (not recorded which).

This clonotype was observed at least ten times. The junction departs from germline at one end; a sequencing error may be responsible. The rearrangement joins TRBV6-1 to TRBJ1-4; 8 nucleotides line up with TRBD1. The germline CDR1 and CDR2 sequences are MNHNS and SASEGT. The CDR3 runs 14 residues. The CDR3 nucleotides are TGTGCCATCAGTGAACAGGGGGGGGATGAAAAACTGTTTTTT. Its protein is CAISEQGGDEKLFF.

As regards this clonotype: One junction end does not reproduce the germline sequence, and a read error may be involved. The CDR3 coding sequence is TGTGCTAGCAGCTTAGCCGACAGTAGCAATCAGCCCCAGCATTTT. It is translated as CASSLADSSNQPQHF. The chain combines TRBV7-7 with TRBJ1-5; a weak D match, TRBD1 (5 bases). Germline V lookup: CDR1 SSHAT, CDR2 FNYEAQ (reference sequence). This CDR3 is 15 amino acids long.

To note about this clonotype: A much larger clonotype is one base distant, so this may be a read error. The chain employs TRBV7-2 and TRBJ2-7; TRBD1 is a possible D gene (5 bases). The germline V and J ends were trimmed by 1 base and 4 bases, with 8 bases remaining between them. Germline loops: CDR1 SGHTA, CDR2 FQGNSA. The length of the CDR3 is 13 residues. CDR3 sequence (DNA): TGTGCCAGCAGCTTAGGCAGGGTTTACGAGCAGTACTTC. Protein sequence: CASSLGRVYEQYF. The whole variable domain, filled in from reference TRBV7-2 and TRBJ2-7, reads GAGVSQSPSNKVTEKGKDVELRCDPISGHTALYWYRQSLGQGLEFLIYFQGNSAPDKSGLPSDRFSAERTGGSVSTLTIQRTQQEDSAVYLCASSLGRVYEQYFGPGTRLTVT.

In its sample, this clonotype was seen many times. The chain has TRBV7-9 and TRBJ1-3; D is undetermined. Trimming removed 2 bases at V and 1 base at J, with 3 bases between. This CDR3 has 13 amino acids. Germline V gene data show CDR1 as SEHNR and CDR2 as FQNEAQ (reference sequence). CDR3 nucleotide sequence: TGTGCCAGCAGCTTACAGTCTGGAAACACCATATATTTT. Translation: CASSLQSGNTIYF.

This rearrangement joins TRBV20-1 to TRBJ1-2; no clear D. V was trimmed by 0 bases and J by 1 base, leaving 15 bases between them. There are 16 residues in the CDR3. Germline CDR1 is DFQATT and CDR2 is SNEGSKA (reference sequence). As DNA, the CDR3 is TGCAGTGCTAGAGATCTAGAAGGGTGGCTTAACTATGGCTACACCTTC. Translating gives CSARDLEGWLNYGYTF.

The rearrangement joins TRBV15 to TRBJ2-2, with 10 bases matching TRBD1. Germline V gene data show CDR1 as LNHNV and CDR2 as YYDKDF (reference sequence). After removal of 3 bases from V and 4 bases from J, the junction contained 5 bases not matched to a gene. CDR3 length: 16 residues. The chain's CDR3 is CATSSPGTGATGELFF. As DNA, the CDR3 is TGTGCCACCAGCAGCCCCGGGACAGGGGCCACCGGGGAGCTGTTTTTT. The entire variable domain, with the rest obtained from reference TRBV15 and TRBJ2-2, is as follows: DAMVIQNPRYQVTQFGKPVTLSCSQTLNHNVMYWYQQKSSQAPKLLFHYYDKDFNNEADTPDNFQSRRPNTSFCFLDIRSPGLGDTAMYLCATSSPGTGATGELFFGEGSRLTVL.

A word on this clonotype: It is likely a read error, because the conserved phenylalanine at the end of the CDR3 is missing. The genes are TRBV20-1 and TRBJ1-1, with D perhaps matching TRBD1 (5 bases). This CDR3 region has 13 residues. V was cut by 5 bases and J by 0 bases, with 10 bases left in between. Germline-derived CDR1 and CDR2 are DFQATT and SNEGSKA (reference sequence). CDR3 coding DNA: TGCAGTGCTCCAGGGACTCTGAACACTGAAGCTTTCCTT. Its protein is CSAPGTLNTEAFL.

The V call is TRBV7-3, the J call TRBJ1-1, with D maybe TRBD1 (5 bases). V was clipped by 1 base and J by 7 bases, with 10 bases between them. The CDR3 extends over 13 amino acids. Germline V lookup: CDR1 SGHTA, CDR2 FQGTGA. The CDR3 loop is CASSLNVGGEAFF. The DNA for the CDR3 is TGTGCCAGCAGCTTAAACGTCGGGGGTGAAGCTTTCTTT.

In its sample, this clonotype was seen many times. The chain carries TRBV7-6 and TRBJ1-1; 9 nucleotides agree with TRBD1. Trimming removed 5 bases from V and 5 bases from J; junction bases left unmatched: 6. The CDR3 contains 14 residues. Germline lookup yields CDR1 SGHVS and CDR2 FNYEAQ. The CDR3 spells CASSRDRASTEAFF. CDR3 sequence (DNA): TGTGCCAGCAGCCGGGACAGGGCGTCTACTGAAGCTTTCTTT.

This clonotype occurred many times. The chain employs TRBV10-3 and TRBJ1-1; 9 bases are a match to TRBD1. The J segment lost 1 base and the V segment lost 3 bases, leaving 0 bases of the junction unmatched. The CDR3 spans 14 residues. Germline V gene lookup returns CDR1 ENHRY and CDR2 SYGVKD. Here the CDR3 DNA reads TGTGCCATCAGTGAACAGGGGGCGAACACTGAAGCTTTCTTT. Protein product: CAISEQGANTEAFF.

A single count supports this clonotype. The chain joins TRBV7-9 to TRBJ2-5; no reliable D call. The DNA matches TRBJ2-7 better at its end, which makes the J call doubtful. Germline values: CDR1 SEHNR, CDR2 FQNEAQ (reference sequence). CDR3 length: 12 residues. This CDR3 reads CASSQVRSEQYF. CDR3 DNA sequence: TGTGCCAGCAGCCAAGTCAGGAGCGAGCAGTACTTC.

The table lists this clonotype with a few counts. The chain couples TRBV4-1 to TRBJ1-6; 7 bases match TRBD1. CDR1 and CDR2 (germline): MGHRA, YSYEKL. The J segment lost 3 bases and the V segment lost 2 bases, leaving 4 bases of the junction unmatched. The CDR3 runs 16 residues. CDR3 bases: TGCGCCAGCAGCCAAACAGGGGTCTACTATAATTCACCCCTCCACTTT. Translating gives CASSQTGVYYNSPLHF.

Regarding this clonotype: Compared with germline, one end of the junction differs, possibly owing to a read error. The DNA for the CDR3 is TGCGCCAGCAGGACAGGGCGGAACACTGAAGCTCTCTTT. This translates into CASRTGRNTEALF. The chain has TRBV10-2 and TRBJ1-1, with 7 bases that match TRBD1. The CDR3 loop spans 13 amino acids. The germline V gene encodes CDR1 WSHSY and CDR2 SAAADI.

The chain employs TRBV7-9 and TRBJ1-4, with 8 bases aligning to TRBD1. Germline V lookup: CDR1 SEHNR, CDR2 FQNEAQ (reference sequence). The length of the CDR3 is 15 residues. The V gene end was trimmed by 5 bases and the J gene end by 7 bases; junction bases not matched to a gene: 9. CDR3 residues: CASSQGTGLFEKLFF. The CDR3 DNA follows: TGTGCCAGCAGCCAAGGGACAGGCCTTTTTGAAAAACTGTTTTTT.

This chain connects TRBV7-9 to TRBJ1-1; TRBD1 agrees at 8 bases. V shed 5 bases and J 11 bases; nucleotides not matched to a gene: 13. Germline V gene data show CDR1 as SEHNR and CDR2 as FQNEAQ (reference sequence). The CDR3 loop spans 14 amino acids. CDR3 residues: CASSQDTPGQDAFF. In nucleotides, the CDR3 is TGTGCCAGCAGCCAAGATACCCCGGGACAGGATGCTTTCTTT.

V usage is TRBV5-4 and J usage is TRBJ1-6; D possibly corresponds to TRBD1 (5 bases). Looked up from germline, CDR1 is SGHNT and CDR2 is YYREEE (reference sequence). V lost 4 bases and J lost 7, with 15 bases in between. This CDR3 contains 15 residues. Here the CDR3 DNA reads TGTGCCAGCAGCGCCCGGGACGGGGAGAATTCACCCCTCCACTTT. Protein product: CASSARDGENSPLHF. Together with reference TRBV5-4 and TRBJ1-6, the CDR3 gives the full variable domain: ETGVTQSPTHLIKTRGQQVTLRCSSQSGHNTVSWYQQALGQGPQFIFQYYREEENGRGNFPPRFSGLQFPNYSSELNVNALELDDSALYLCASSARDGENSPLHFGNGTRLTVT.

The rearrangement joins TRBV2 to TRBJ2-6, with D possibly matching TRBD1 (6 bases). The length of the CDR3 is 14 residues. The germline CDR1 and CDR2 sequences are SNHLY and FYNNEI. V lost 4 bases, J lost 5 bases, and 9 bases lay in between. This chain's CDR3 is CASSGWDRANVLTF. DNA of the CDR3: TGTGCCAGCAGTGGGTGGGACAGGGCCAACGTCCTGACTTTC.

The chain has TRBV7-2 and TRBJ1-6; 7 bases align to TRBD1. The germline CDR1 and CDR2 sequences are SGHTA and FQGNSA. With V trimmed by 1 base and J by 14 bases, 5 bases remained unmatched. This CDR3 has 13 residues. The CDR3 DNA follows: TGTGCCAGCAGCTTAGTTAGCGGGACAGCCCTCCACTTT. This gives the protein CASSLVSGTALHF.

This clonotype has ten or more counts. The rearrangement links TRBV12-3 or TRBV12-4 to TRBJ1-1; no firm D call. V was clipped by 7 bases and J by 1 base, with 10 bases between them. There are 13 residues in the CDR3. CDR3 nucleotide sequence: TGTGCCAGCATTTTTGAATGGAACACTGAAGCTTTCTTT. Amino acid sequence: CASIFEWNTEAFF.

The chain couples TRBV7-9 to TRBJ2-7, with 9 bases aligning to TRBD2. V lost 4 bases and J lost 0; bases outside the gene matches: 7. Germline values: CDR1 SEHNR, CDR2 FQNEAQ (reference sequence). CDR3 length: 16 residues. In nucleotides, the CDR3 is TGTGCCAGCAGCTCTCCTAGCGGGAAGACCTCCTACGAGCAGTACTTC. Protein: CASSSPSGKTSYEQYF. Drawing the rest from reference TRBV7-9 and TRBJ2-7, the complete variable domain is DTGVSQNPRHKITKRGQNVTFRCDPISEHNRLYWYRQTLGQGPEFLTYFQNEAQLEKSRLLSDRFSAERPKGSFSTLEIQRTEQGDSAMYLCASSSPSGKTSYEQYFGPGTRLTVT.

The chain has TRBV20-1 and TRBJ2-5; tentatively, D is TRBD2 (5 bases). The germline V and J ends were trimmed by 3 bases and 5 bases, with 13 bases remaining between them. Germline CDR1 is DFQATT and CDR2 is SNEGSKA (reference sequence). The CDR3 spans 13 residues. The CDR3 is CSASVGSSETQYF. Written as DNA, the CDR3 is TGCAGTGCTAGTGTGGGGAGCTCCGAGACCCAGTACTTC.